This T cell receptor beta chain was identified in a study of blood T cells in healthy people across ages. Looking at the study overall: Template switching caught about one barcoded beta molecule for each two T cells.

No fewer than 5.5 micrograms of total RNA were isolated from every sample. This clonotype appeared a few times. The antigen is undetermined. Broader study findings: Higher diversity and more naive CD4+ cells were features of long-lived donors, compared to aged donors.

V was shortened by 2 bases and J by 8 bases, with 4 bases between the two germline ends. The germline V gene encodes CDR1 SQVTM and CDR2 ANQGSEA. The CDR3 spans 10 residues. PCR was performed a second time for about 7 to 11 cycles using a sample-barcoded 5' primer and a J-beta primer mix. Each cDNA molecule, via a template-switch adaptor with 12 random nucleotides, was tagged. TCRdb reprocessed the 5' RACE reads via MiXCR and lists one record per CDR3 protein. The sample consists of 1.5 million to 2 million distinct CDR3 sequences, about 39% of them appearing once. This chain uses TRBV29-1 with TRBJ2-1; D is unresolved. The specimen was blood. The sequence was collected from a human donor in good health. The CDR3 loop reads CSVEQDEQFF. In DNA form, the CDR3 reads TGCAGCGTTGAACAGGATGAGCAGTTCTTC.